This entry is about one TCR beta chain. This sample is drawn from a study of glioma-infiltrating T cells after dendritic cell vaccination. Study as a whole: Dendritic cells derived from monocytes and pulsed with autologous tumor lysate formed the vaccine.

Described time point: after dendritic cell vaccination, including at tumor progression/relapse. Method: immunoSEQ multiplex PCR; TCRdb's copy keeps in-frame clones and lacks some. Among 90,000 to 140,000 clones listed, about 90% were seen once. The germline CDR1 and CDR2 sequences are MNHNY and SVGAGI (reference sequence). The length of the CDR3 is 15 residues. J lost 4 bases, V lost 0 bases, and 4 bases had no gene match. The chain links TRBV6-6 to TRBJ2-7; 9 nucleotides match TRBD1. The sequence was obtained from a human donor with glioblastoma. Sequenced material: blood, taken after dendritic cell vaccination. The CDR3 DNA reads TGTGCCAGCAGTTACTCCTTGGGACAGGGTTACGAGCAGTACTTC. Amino acids: CASSYSLGQGYEQYF.